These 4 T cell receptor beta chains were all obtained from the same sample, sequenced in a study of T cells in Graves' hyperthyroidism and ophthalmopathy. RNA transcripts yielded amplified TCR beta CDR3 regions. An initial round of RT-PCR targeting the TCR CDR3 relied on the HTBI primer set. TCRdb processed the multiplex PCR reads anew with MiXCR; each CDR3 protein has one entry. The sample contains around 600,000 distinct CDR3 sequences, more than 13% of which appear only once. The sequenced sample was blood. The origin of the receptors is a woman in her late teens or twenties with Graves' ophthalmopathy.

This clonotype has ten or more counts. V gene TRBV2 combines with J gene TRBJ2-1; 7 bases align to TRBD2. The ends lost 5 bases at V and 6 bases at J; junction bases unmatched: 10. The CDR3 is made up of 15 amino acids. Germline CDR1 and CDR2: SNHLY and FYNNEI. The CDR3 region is CASSPQLADTNEQFF. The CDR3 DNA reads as TGTGCCAGCAGTCCCCAGCTAGCGGATACCAATGAGCAGTTCTTC.

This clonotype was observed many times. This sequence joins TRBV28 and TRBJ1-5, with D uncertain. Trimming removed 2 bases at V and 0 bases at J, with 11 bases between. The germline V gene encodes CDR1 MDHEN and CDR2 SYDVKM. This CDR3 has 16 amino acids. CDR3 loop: CASSLTRGYSNQPQHF. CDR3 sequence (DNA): TGTGCCAGCAGTTTAACGCGGGGATATAGCAATCAGCCCCAGCATTTT.

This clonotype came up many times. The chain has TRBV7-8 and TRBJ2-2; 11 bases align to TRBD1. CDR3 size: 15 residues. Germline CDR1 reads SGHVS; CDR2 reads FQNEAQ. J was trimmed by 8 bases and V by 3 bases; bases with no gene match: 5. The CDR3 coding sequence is TGTGCCAGCAGCTTCCGGGACAGGGGGTCGGGGGAGCTGTTTTTT. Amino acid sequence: CASSFRDRGSGELFF.

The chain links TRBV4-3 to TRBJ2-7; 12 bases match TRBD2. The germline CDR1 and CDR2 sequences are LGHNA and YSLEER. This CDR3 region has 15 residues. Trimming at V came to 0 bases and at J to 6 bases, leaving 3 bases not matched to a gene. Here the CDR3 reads CASSQDLAGGVEQYF. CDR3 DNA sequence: TGCGCCAGCAGCCAAGATCTAGCGGGAGGGGTCGAGCAGTACTTC.